This T cell receptor (beta chain) originates from a study of control samples from healthy donors and cancer patients. V was cut by 3 bases and J by 4 bases, with 16 bases left in between. Looked up from germline, CDR1 is MGHRA and CDR2 is YSYEKL. The CDR3 is made up of 16 amino acids. This clone was observed a few times. The table came from immunoSEQ multiplex PCR; TCRdb's copy has only in-frame clones and leaves some out. Of about 130,000 clones in the sample, around 93% were seen once. Sequencing used blood. The receptor's source is a man aged 18-30 years in good health. The V and J genes are TRBV4-1 and TRBJ1-5; TRBD1 might be the D (6 bases). The CDR3 protein is CASSQVGGKPNQPQHF. CDR3 in DNA: TGCGCCAGCAGCCAGGTGGGGGGCAAGCCGAATCAGCCCCAGCATTTT.